This T cell receptor (beta chain) was documented in a study of OX40 agonist ivuxolimab in advanced cancers. Overall study results and limits: Relative to CD4+, CD8+ T cells held more expanded clones on average. At 0.1 to 3.0 mg/kg, clonal expansion of CD4+ and CD8+ blood T cells had occurred by week 6.

With respect to this clone: What it binds is unknown.

Sampling of blood occurred at baseline, cycle 4 day 1, and cycle 7 day 1. Clones were read by immunoSEQ multiplex PCR, and TCRdb kept only the in-frame ones, dropping some. The profile shows around 37,000 clones, 65% to 85% of them singletons. V was pared by 1 base and J by 7 bases, with 10 bases of the junction left unmatched. The germline gives CDR1 LNHNV, CDR2 YYDKDF (reference sequence). The CDR3 spans 16 residues. The V gene is TRBV15, the J gene TRBJ1-5; 7 nucleotides match TRBD1. This receptor was obtained from an adult with an advanced solid tumor such as melanoma, head and neck, liver or kidney cancer. The specimen was CD4+ or CD8+ T cells sorted from blood, collected in a trial of the OX40 agonist ivuxolimab. Here the CDR3 reads CATSRGTNRGGQPQHF. Here the CDR3 DNA reads TGTGCCACCAGCAGAGGGACCAACAGGGGAGGCCAGCCCCAGCATTTT.